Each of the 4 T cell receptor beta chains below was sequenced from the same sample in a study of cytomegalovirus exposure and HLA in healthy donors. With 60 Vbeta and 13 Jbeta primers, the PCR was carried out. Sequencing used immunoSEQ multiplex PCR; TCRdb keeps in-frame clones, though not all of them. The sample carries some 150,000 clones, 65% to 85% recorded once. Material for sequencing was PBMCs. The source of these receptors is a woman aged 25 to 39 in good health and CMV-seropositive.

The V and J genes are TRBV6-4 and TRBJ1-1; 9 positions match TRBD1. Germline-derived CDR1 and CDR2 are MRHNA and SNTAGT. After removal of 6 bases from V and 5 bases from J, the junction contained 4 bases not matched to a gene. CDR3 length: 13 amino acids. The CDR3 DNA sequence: TGTGCCAGCAGATTGACAGGGGGAACTGAAGCTTTCTTT. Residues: CASRLTGGTEAFF.

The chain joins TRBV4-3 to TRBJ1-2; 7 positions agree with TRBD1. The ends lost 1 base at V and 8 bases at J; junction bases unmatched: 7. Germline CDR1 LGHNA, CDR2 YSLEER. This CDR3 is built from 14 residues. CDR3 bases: TGCGCCAGCAGCCAAGGAAGGACAGGAGGGGGCTACACCTTC. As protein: CASSQGRTGGGYTF.

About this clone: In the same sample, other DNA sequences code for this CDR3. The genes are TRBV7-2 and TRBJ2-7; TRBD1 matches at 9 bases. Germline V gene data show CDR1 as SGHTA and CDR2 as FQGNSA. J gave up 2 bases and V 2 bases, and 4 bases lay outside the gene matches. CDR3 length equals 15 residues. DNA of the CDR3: TGTGCCAGCAGCTTAAAGGGACAGGGTGCCTACGAGCAGTACTTC. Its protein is CASSLKGQGAYEQYF.

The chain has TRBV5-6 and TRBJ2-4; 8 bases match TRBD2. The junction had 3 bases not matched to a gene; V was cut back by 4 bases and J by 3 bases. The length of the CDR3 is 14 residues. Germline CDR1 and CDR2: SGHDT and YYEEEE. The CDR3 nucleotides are TGTGCCAGCAGCACGGGGGGGCACAAAAACATTCAGTACTTC. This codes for CASSTGGHKNIQYF.